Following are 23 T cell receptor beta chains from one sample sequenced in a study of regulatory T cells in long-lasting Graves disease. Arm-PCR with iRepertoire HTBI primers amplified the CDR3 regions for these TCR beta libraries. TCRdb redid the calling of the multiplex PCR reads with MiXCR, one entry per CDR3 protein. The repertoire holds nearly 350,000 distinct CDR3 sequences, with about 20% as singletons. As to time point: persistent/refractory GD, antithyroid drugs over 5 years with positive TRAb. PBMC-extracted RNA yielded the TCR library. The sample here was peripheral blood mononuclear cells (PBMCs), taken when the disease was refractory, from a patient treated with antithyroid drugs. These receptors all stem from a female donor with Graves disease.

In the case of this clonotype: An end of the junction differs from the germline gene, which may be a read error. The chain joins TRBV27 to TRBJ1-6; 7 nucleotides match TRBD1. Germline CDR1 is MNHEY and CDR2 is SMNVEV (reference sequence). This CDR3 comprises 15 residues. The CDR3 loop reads CAGSVTGIDNSPLHF. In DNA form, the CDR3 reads TGTGCCGGCAGTGTGACAGGGATTGATAATTCACCCCTCCACTTT.

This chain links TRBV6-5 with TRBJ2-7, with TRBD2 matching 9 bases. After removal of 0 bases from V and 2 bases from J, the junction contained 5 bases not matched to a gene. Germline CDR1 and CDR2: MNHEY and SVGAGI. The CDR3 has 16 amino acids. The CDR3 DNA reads TGTGCCAGCAGTTACTCTAAGCGGGAGGCCACCTACGAGCAGTACTTC. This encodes CASSYSKREATYEQYF.

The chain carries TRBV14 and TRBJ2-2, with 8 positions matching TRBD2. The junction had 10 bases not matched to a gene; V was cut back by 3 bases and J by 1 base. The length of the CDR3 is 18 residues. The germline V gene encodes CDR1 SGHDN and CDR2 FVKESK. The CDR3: CASSQLLPGGQNTGELFF. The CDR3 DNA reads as TGTGCCAGCAGCCAGCTCCTTCCGGGGGGGCAGAACACCGGGGAGCTGTTTTTT.

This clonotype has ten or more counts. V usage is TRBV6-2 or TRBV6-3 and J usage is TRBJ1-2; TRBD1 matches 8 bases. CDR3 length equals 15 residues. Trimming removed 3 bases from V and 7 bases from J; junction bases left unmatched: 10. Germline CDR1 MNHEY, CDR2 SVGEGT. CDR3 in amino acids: CASSYTDRDGGGYTF. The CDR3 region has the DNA TGTGCCAGCAGTTATACGGACAGGGATGGTGGTGGCTACACCTTC.

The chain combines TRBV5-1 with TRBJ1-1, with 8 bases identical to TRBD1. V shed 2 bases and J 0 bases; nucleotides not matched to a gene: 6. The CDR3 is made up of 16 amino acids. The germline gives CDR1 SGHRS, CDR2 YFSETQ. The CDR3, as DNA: TGCGCCAGCAGCTTAACACGACAGGGGATGAACACTGAAGCTTTCTTT. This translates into CASSLTRQGMNTEAFF.

Here the CDR3 reads CASGTGDFSPQHF. The CDR3 nucleotides read TGTGCCAGCGGGACAGGGGACTTCTCGCCCCAGCATTTT. The chain recombines TRBV12-3 or TRBV12-4 with TRBJ1-5, with 10 bases identical to TRBD1. This CDR3 is built from 13 residues. V shed 8 bases and J 9 bases; nucleotides not matched to a gene: 7.

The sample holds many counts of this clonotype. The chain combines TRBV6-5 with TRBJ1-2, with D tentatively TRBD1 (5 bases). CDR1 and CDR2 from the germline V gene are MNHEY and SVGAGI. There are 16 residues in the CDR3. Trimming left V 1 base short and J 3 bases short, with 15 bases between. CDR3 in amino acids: CASSYWGGLGDYGYTF. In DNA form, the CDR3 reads TGTGCCAGCAGTTACTGGGGCGGATTGGGGGACTATGGCTACACCTTC.

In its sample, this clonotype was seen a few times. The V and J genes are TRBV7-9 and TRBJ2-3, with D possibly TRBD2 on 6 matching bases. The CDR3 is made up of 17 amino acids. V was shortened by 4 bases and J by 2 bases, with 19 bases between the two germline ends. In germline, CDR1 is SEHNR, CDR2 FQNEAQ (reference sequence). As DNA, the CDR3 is TGTGCCAGCAGCTCGAGGGCGGACTACAAGATCACAGATACGCAGTATTTT. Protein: CASSSRADYKITDTQYF. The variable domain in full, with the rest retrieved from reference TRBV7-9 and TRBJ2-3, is DTGVSQNPRHKITKRGQNVTFRCDPISEHNRLYWYRQTLGQGPEFLTYFQNEAQLEKSRLLSDRFSAERPKGSFSTLEIQRTEQGDSAMYLCASSSRADYKITDTQYFGPGTRLTVL.

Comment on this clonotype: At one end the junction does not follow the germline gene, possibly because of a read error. The CDR3 loop is CASSPRGGGLQAFF. CDR3 sequence (DNA): TGTGCCAGCAGCCCCAGAGGAGGGGGCCTTCAAGCCTTCTTT. The J gene is TRBJ1-1, the V gene TRBV7-2, with 7 bases identical to TRBD1. The CDR3 length is 14 residues. Per germline, CDR1 SGHTA and CDR2 FQGNSA.

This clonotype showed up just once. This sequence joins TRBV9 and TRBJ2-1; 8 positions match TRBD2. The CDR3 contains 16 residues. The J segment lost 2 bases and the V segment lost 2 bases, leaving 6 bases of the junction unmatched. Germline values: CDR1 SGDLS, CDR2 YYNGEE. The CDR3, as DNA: TGTGCCAGCAGCGTCGGGGGGGGTGGTCCCTACAATGAGCAGTTCTTC. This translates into CASSVGGGGPYNEQFF.

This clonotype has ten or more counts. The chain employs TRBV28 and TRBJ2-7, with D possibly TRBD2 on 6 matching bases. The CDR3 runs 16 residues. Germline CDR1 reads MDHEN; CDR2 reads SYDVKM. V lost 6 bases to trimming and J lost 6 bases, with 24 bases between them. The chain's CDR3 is CASSYNRRVQEGEQYF. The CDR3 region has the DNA TGTGCCAGCAGCTATAATCGCAGGGTCCAGGAGGGCGAGCAGTACTTC.

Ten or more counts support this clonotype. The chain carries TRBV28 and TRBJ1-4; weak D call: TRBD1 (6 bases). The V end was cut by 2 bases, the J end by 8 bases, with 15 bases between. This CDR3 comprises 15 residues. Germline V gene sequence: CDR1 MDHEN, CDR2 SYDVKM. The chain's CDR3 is CASSLLQGNSEKLFF. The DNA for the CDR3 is TGTGCCAGCAGTTTACTTCAGGGGAACTCGGAAAAACTGTTTTTT.

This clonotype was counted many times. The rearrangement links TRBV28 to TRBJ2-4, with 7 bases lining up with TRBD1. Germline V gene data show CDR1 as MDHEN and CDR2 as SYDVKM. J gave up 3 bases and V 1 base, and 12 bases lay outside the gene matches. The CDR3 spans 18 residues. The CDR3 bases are TGTGCCAGCAGTTTATTCCGCCGGACAGGAACCGGCAAAAACATTCAGTACTTC. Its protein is CASSLFRRTGTGKNIQYF.

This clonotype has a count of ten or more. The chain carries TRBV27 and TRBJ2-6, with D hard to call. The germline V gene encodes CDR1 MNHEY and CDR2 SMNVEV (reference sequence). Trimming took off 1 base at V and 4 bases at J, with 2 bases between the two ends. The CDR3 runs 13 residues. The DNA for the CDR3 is TGTGCCAGCAGTTTATGGGGGGCCAACGTCCTGACTTTC. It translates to CASSLWGANVLTF.

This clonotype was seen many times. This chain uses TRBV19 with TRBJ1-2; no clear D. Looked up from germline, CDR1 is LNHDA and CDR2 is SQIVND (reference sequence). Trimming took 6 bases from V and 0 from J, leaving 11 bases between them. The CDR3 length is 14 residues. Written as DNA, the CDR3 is TGTGCCAGTAGACCGACCGAAGCTAACTATGGCTACACCTTC. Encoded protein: CASRPTEANYGYTF.

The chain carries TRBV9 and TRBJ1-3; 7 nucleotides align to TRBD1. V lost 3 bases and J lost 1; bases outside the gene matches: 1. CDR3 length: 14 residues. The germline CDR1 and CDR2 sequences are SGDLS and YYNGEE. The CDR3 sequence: CASSGTGSGNTIYF. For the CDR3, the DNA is TGTGCCAGCAGCGGGACAGGATCTGGAAACACCATATATTTT.

CDR3 sequence: CASSLNTLSSYNSPLHF. The CDR3 DNA follows: TGTGCCAGCAGCTTAAACACTCTGAGCTCCTATAATTCACCCCTCCACTTT. This chain uses TRBV13 with TRBJ1-6; no firm D call. CDR3 length: 17 residues. Looked up from germline, CDR1 is PRHDT and CDR2 is FYEKMQ (reference sequence). Trimming removed 2 bases from V and 0 bases from J, with 11 bases in between.

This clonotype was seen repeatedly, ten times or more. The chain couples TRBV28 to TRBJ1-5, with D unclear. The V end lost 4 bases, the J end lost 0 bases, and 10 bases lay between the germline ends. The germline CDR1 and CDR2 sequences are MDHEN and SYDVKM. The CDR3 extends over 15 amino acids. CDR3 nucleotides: TGTGCCAGCAGTTCTAGGACGTATAGCAATCAGCCCCAGCATTTT. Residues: CASSSRTYSNQPQHF.

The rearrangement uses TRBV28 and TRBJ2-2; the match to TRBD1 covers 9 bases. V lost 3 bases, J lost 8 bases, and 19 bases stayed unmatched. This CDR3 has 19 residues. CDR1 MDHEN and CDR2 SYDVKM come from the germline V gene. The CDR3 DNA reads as TGTGCCAGCAGTTTCTTAGATCTCCGGGGACAGGGAGCGTGGGGGGAGCTGTTTTTT. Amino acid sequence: CASSFLDLRGQGAWGELFF.

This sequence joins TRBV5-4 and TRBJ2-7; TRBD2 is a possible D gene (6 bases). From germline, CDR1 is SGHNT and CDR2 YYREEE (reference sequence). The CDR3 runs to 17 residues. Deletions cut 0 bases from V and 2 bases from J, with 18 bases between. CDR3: CASSLAPTSHSAYEQYF. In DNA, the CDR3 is TGTGCCAGCAGCTTGGCCCCGACTAGTCATTCCGCCTACGAGCAGTACTTC.

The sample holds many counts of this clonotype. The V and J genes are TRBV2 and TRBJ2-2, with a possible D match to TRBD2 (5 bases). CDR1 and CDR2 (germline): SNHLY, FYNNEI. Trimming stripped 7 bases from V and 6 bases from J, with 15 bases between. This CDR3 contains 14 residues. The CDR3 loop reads CASIGVNPPGELFF. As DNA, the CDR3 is TGTGCCAGCATCGGGGTGAATCCCCCCGGGGAGCTGTTTTTT.

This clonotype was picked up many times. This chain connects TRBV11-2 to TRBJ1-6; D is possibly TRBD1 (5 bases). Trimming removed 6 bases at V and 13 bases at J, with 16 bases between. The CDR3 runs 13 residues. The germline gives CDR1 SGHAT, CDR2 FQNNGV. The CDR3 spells CASSLTDTQPLHF. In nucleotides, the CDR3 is TGTGCCAGCAGTTTGACAGACACTCAGCCCCTCCACTTT.

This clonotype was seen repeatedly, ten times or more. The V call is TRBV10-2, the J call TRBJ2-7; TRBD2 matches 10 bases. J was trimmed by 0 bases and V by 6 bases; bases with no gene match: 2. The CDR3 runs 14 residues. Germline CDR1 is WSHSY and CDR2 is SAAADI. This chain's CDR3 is CASRGTSDSYEQYF. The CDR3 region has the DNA TGCGCCAGCAGGGGGACTAGCGACTCCTACGAGCAGTACTTC.